Shown below are 30 T cell receptor beta chains from a single sample sequenced in a study of blood T cell repertoires in COVID-19. Produced via immunoSEQ multiplex PCR; TCRdb's table is partial and in-frame only. The sample lists 90,000 to 110,000 clones, roughly 80% occurring once. Sequencing was done on a sample of peripheral blood. Every receptor here comes from a woman aged 80 or over with acute or convalescent COVID-19.

The gene calls are TRBV2 and TRBJ1-1; D not resolved. CDR1 is SNHLY and CDR2 is FYNNEI in the germline V gene. CDR3 length equals 14 residues. V was trimmed by 10 bases and J by 3 bases, leaving 18 bases between them. CDR3 residues: CATSADKIYTEAFF. The CDR3 nucleotides are TGTGCCACATCCGCCGACAAAATTTACACTGAAGCTTTCTTT.

The chain employs TRBV30 and TRBJ2-2; D uncertain. Trimming removed 0 bases from V and 6 bases from J, with 5 bases in between. CDR3 length: 12 amino acids. The germline CDR1 and CDR2 sequences are GTSNPN and SVGIG (reference sequence). The CDR3 coding sequence is TGTGCCTGGAGTGTGCGAGCCGGGGAGCTGTTTTTT. Translation gives CAWSVRAGELFF.

Here the CDR3 DNA reads TGCAGCATTAGCGGGGTGAGCTCCTACAATGAGCAGTTCTTC. Encoded protein: CSISGVSSYNEQFF. V gene TRBV29-1 combines with J gene TRBJ2-1, with TRBD2 matching 8 bases. The junction had 6 bases not matched to a gene; V was cut back by 8 bases and J by 0 bases. The CDR3 is 14 amino acids. CDR1 is SQVTM and CDR2 is ANQGSEA in the germline V gene.

The chain joins TRBV7-2 to TRBJ2-1; 7 bases match TRBD2. Germline CDR1 and CDR2: SGHTA and FQGNSA. The V and J ends lost 5 bases and 7 bases, in that order; junction bases with no gene match: 8. The CDR3 is made up of 14 amino acids. In DNA form, the CDR3 reads TGTGCCAGCAGCCCCGGGACTATGAGGAATGAGCAGTTCTTC. Translating gives CASSPGTMRNEQFF.

This sequence joins TRBV28 and TRBJ2-7; D might be TRBD2 (6 bases). The V end was cut by 2 bases, the J end by 0 bases, with 8 bases between. The germline V gene encodes CDR1 MDHEN and CDR2 SYDVKM. The CDR3 spans 14 residues. CDR3 in amino acids: CASSLGGISYEQYF. The CDR3 nucleotides are TGTGCCAGCAGTTTAGGCGGGATCTCCTACGAGCAGTACTTC.

The J gene is TRBJ1-4, the V gene TRBV2, with 7 nucleotides matching TRBD1. With V trimmed by 7 bases and J by 10 bases, 12 bases remained unmatched. The CDR3 covers 14 residues. The V gene's germline CDR1 is SNHLY and CDR2 FYNNEI. The CDR3, as DNA: TGTGCCAGCAAGGGTCCGGGACAGTTCGTAAAACTGTTTTTT. It translates to CASKGPGQFVKLFF.

The rearrangement uses TRBV24-1 and TRBJ2-5, with D possibly TRBD2 on 5 matching bases. V gave up 5 bases and J gave up 5 bases, with 11 bases separating them. Germline loops: CDR1 KGHDR, CDR2 SFDVKD. The CDR3 is 13 amino acids. This CDR3 reads CATSGGSGETQYF. CDR3 DNA sequence: TGTGCCACCAGTGGCGGGTCTGGGGAGACCCAGTACTTC.

The chain joins TRBV12-3 or TRBV12-4 to TRBJ2-7, with a weak D call TRBD1 (5 bases). The CDR3 runs 13 residues. The V and J ends lost 0 bases and 3 bases respectively, with 6 bases between them. CDR3 protein: CASSLARGYEQYV. CDR3 DNA sequence: TGTGCCAGCAGTTTAGCTAGGGGCTACGAGCAGTACGTC.

The rearrangement joins TRBV10-2 to TRBJ1-5, with 8 bases lining up with TRBD1. Germline assignment: CDR1 WSHSY and CDR2 SAAADI. The V and J ends lost 5 bases and 4 bases, in that order; junction bases with no gene match: 13. The CDR3 extends over 17 amino acids. Written as DNA, the CDR3 is TGCGCCAGCAGTCACCAAACAAGGACAGGGAAGAATCAGCCCCAGCATTTT. Encoded protein: CASSHQTRTGKNQPQHF.

The chain combines TRBV6-2 or TRBV6-3 with TRBJ2-5; D is uncertain. The germline V and J ends were trimmed by 6 bases and 5 bases, with 19 bases remaining between them. CDR1 and CDR2 (germline): MNHEY, SVGEGT. The CDR3 is 15 amino acids. CDR3: CASSLLAGRGETQYF. The CDR3 DNA sequence: TGTGCCAGCAGCCTGCTGGCTGGGCGTGGGGAGACCCAGTACTTC.

This clone has a handful of counts. V is TRBV14 and J is TRBJ1-2; D gene uncertain. The CDR3 consists of 14 residues. Germline CDR1 reads SGHDN; CDR2 reads FVKESK. The V end lost 1 base, the J end lost 4 bases, and 10 bases lay between the germline ends. The CDR3, as DNA: TGTGCCAGCAGCCAAGGGAGTCACCTCTATGGCTACACCTTC. It translates to CASSQGSHLYGYTF.

Concerning this clone itself: This CDR3 fails to terminate in the conserved phenylalanine or tryptophan, so it likely reflects a read error. Because the CDR3's place on the DNA is in doubt, the DNA is left out and the CDR3 is given as listed by TCRdb. The chain links TRBV11-2 to TRBJ2-7; TRBD2, the D gene given by the table, was not confirmed from the DNA. The CDR3 is 12 residues long, counting both termini. Germline CDR1 reads SGHAT; CDR2 reads FQNNGV. CDR3 residues: CASSLEASGHTI.

This clone was detected only once. The V call is TRBV5-6, the J call TRBJ2-1; 10 bases are a match to TRBD2. This CDR3 spans 18 amino acids. Trimming took 5 bases from V and 1 from J; bases not matched to a gene: 12. Germline CDR1 SGHDT, CDR2 YYEEEE. The DNA of the CDR3 is TGTGCCAGCAGGTGGCGGCTAGCGGGAGTATCTTCCTACAATGAGCAGTTCTTC. Translating gives CASRWRLAGVSSYNEQFF. Filled out from reference TRBV5-6 and TRBJ2-1, the complete variable domain reads DAGVTQSPTHLIKTRGQQVTLRCSPKSGHDTVSWYQQALGQGPQFIFQYYEEEERQRGNFPDRFSGHQFPNYSSELNVNALLLGDSALYLCASRWRLAGVSSYNEQFFGPGTRLTVL.

The V gene is TRBV27, the J gene TRBJ2-7; D perhaps matches TRBD2 (6 bases). This CDR3 is 15 amino acids long. Trimming removed 5 bases at V and 2 bases at J, with 16 bases between. The germline V gene encodes CDR1 MNHEY and CDR2 SMNVEV (reference sequence). CDR3 sequence reads: CASSLDSGLTYEQYF. Here the CDR3 DNA reads TGTGCCAGCAGTCTTGATAGTGGACTAACCTACGAGCAGTACTTC.

This chain joins TRBV5-1 and TRBJ1-4; D perhaps matches TRBD1 (6 bases). V lost 4 bases, J lost 7 bases, and 23 bases lay in between. CDR3 length: 17 residues. Germline V gives CDR1 SGHRS, CDR2 YFSETQ. CDR3 amino acids: CASSQRTQGGVGEKLFF. DNA for the CDR3: TGCGCCAGCAGCCAGCGTACTCAAGGGGGAGTGGGTGAAAAACTGTTTTTT.

The chain carries TRBV7-6 and TRBJ2-1; TRBD1 might be the D (6 bases). CDR1 and CDR2 from the germline V gene are SGHVS and FNYEAQ. The germline V and J ends were trimmed by 0 bases and 3 bases, with 9 bases remaining between them. The length of the CDR3 is 15 residues. The DNA for the CDR3 is TGTGCCAGCAGCTTAGCGCCAGGGGACTACAATGAGCAGTTCTTC. It translates to CASSLAPGDYNEQFF.

V and J are TRBV9 and TRBJ2-2; 7 nucleotides match TRBD2. This CDR3 has 15 amino acids. CDR1 and CDR2 from the germline V gene are SGDLS and YYNGEE. V shed 4 bases and J 4 bases; nucleotides not matched to a gene: 7. The CDR3, as DNA: TGTGCCAGCAGCCCCAGGACTAGGCTCACCGGGGAGCTGTTTTTT. Residues: CASSPRTRLTGELFF.

The rearrangement uses TRBV10-2 and TRBJ2-5; 14 nucleotides match TRBD2. This CDR3 is built from 16 residues. From germline, CDR1 is WSHSY and CDR2 SAAADI. The junction had 10 bases not matched to a gene; V was cut back by 8 bases and J by 5 bases. The CDR3 DNA is TGCGCCAGCGGGGAAGGACTAGCGGGAGGTGGGGAGACCCAGTACTTC. Its protein product is CASGEGLAGGGETQYF.

The chain joins TRBV7-7 to TRBJ2-5; TRBD2 is a possible D gene (7 bases). V lost 5 bases to trimming and J lost 2 bases, with 21 bases between them. Germline V gives CDR1 SSHAT, CDR2 FNYEAQ (reference sequence). The CDR3 is made up of 17 amino acids. CDR3 DNA sequence: TGTGCCAGCAGCCCCTATAGAGCGGGACAAACACAAGAGACCCAGTACTTC. Amino acid sequence: CASSPYRAGQTQETQYF.

This clone was seen a few times. This CDR3 reads CASSEVFGGSGNTIYF. CDR3 DNA: TGTGCCAGCAGTGAAGTCTTCGGGGGCTCTGGAAACACCATATATTTT. The rearrangement links TRBV6-1 to TRBJ1-3; tentative D call: TRBD1 (5 bases). Between the trimmed V and J ends, which lost 1 base and 0 bases, there was a span of 10 bases. CDR1 and CDR2 (germline): MNHNS, SASEGT. The CDR3 is made up of 16 amino acids.

The chain links TRBV29-1 to TRBJ1-2; the D is unclear. There are 12 residues in the CDR3. V was clipped by 5 bases and J by 8 bases, with 15 bases between them. Germline-derived CDR1 and CDR2 are SQVTM and ANQGSEA. The CDR3 loop is CSVIAPLEGYTF. The CDR3 DNA reads TGCAGCGTTATAGCCCCGTTGGAGGGCTACACCTTC.

This clone was recorded a few times. This chain uses TRBV18 with TRBJ2-4; TRBD1 matches 7 bases. Per the germline V gene, CDR1 is KGHSH and CDR2 is LQKENI. V lost 1 base and J lost 3; bases outside the gene matches: 0. The CDR3 has 14 residues. CDR3 coding DNA: TGTGCCAGCTCACCACGGGACAGCAAAAACATTCAGTACTTC. Its translation is CASSPRDSKNIQYF.

This clone was counted a few times. The genes are TRBV6-5 and TRBJ1-6, with a tentative D call TRBD1 (6 bases). The germline V gene has CDR1 MNHEY and CDR2 SVGAGI. This CDR3 is 15 amino acids long. V gave up 0 bases and J gave up 12 bases, with 15 bases separating them. The CDR3 sequence is CASSYSKQGSGPLHF. The CDR3 nucleotides read TGTGCCAGCAGTTACTCGAAACAGGGATCAGGACCCCTCCACTTT.

The chain joins TRBV18 to TRBJ1-2, with a tentative D call TRBD1 (6 bases). This CDR3 has 16 residues. V was pared by 4 bases and J by 4 bases, with 19 bases between. In germline, CDR1 is KGHSH, CDR2 LQKENI. DNA for the CDR3: TGTGCCAGCTCACGTGAACAGGGAAGGAGCGGCTATGGCTACACCTTC. Translating gives CASSREQGRSGYGYTF.

For the CDR3, the DNA is TGTGCCAGTAGTATGGGAGGACTTAATTCACCCCTCCACTTT. Translation: CASSMGGLNSPLHF. V is TRBV19 and J is TRBJ1-6; D gene uncertain. There are 14 residues in the CDR3. The V gene's germline CDR1 is LNHDA and CDR2 SQIVND (reference sequence). The V end was cut by 3 bases, the J end by 6 bases, with 9 bases between.

The chain couples TRBV21-1 to TRBJ1-1; the DNA was not compared with TRBD1, the D call given in the table. TRBV21-1 is noted as a pseudogene. This CDR3 has 17 amino acids. CDR3 loop: CASSKEGNRGRAAEAFF. The CDR3 DNA is TGTGCCAGCAGCAAAGAGGGAAACAGGGGGCGCGCGGCTGAAGCTTTCTTT.

This clone was detected once. The chain joins TRBV10-3 to TRBJ2-3, with a possible D match to TRBD2 (5 bases). Trimming removed 8 bases from V and 11 bases from J, with 14 bases in between. The CDR3 consists of 11 residues. CDR1 and CDR2 from the germline V gene are ENHRY and SYGVKD. The CDR3: CAILIGGRQYF. CDR3 bases: TGTGCCATCCTAATCGGAGGACGGCAGTATTTT.

V and J are TRBV2 and TRBJ2-1; tentative D call: TRBD2 (6 bases). Trimming left V 7 bases short and J 0 bases short, with 10 bases between. The CDR3 has 14 amino acids. Germline loops: CDR1 SNHLY, CDR2 FYNNEI. CDR3 protein: CASKRESSYNEQFF. The CDR3, as DNA: TGTGCCAGCAAACGGGAGAGCTCCTACAATGAGCAGTTCTTC.

V gene TRBV29-1 combines with J gene TRBJ2-1; a possible D gene is TRBD2 (6 bases). This CDR3 spans 13 amino acids. V lost 2 bases to trimming and J lost 9 bases, with 14 bases between them. Germline CDR1 reads SQVTM; CDR2 reads ANQGSEA. The DNA for the CDR3 is TGCAGCGTTGAAAGGGACTCCACAGGTGAGCAGTTCTTC. This encodes CSVERDSTGEQFF.

The chain links TRBV5-4 to TRBJ2-5, with 7 bases aligning to TRBD1. Germline values: CDR1 SGHNT, CDR2 YYREEE (reference sequence). CDR3 length: 15 amino acids. V was pared by 1 base and J by 9 bases, with 12 bases of the junction left unmatched. DNA of the CDR3: TGTGCCAGCAGCTTGATGTCGGACAGGACTGGGCCCCAGTACTTC. This sequence encodes CASSLMSDRTGPQYF.